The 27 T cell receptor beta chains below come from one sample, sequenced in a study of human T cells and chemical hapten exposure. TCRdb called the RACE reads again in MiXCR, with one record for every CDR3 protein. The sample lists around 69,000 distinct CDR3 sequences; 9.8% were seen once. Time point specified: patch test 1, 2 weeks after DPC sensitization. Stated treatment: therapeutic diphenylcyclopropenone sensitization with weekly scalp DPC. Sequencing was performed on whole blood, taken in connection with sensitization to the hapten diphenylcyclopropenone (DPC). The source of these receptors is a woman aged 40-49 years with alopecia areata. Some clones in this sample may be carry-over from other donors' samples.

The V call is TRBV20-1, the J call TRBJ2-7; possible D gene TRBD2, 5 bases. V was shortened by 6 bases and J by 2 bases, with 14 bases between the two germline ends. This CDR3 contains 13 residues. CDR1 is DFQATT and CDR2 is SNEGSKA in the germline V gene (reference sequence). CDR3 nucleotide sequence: TGCAGTGCCCAGGACTGGCGGACCTACGAGCAGTACTTC. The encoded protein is CSAQDWRTYEQYF.

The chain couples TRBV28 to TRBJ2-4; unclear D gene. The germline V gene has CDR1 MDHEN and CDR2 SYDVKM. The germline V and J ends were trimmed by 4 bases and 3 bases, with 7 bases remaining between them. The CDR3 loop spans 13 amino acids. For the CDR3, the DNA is TGTGCCAGCAGTTATAAGGTCAAAAACATTCAGTACTTC. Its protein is CASSYKVKNIQYF. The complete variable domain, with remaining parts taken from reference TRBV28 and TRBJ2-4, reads DVKVTQSSRYLVKRTGEKVFLECVQDMDHENMFWYRQDPGLGLRLIYFSYDVKMKEKGDIPEGYSVSREKKERFSLILESASTNQTSMYLCASSYKVKNIQYFGAGTRLSVL.

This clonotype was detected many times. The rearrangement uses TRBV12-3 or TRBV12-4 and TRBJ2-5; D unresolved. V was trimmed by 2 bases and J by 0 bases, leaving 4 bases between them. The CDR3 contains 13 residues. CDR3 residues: CASSLSHQETQYF. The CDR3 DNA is TGTGCCAGCAGTTTAAGTCACCAAGAGACCCAGTACTTC.

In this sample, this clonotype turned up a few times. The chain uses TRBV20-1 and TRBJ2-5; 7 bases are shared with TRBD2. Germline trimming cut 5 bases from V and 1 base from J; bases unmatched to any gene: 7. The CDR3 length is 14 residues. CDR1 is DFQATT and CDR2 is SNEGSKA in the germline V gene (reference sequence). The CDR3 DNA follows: TGCAGTGCTTCCCTAGCGGCCCTCCAAGAGACCCAGTACTTC. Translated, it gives CSASLAALQETQYF.

CDR3: CSAPNRGRRDTQYF. The CDR3 DNA is TGCAGTGCACCAAACAGGGGGCGCAGAGATACGCAGTATTTT. The chain is built from TRBV20-1 and TRBJ2-3; 9 nucleotides agree with TRBD1. V gave up 6 bases and J gave up 5 bases; unmatched junction bases: 9. The CDR3 runs to 14 residues. Per germline, CDR1 DFQATT and CDR2 SNEGSKA (reference sequence).

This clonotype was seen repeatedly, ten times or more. The DNA of the CDR3 is TGTGCCAGCAGCCGGACTACAGGGAATTCTTGGGGAAACACCATATATTTT. As protein: CASSRTTGNSWGNTIYF. The chain is built from TRBV11-2 and TRBJ1-3, with D possibly matching TRBD1 (6 bases). V was trimmed by 5 bases and J by 4 bases, leaving 21 bases between them. The germline CDR1 and CDR2 sequences are SGHAT and FQNNGV. The CDR3 has 17 amino acids.

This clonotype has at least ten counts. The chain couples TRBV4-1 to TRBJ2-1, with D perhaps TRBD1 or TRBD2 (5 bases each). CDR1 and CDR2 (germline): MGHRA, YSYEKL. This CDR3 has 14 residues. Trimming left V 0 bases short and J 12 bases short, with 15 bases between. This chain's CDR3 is CASSQEGQRGRQFF. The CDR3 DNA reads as TGCGCCAGCAGCCAAGAGGGTCAGAGGGGTAGGCAGTTCTTC.

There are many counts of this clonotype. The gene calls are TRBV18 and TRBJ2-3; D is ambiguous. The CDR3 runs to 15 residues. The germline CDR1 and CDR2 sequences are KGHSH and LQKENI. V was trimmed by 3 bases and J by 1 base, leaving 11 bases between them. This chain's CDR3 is CASSPRSARTDTQYF. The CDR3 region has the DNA TGTGCCAGCTCACCGCGGAGCGCCCGCACAGATACGCAGTATTTT.

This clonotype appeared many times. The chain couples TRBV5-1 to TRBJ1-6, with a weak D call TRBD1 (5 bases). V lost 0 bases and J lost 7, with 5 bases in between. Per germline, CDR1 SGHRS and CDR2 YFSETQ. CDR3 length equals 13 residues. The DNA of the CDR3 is TGCGCCAGCAGCTTGGGGGACAATTCACCCCTCCACTTT. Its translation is CASSLGDNSPLHF.

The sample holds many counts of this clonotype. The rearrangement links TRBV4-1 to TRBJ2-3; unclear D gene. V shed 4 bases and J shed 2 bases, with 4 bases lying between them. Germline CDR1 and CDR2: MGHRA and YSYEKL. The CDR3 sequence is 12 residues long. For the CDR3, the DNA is TGCGCCAGCAGCCCCCCCACAGATACGCAGTATTTT. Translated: CASSPPTDTQYF.

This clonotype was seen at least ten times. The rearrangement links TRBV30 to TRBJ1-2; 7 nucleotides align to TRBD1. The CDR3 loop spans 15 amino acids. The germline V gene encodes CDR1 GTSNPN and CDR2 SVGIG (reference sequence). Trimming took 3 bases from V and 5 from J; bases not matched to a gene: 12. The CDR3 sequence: CAWRPVMGTAYGYTF. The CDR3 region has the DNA TGTGCCTGGAGACCAGTAATGGGGACAGCGTATGGCTACACCTTC.

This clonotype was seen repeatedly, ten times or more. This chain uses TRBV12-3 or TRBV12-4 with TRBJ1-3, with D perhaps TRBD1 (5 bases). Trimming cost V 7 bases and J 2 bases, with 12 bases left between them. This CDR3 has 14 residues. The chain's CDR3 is CASTPPGAGNTIYF. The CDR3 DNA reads TGTGCCAGCACACCCCCGGGGGCTGGAAACACCATATATTTT.

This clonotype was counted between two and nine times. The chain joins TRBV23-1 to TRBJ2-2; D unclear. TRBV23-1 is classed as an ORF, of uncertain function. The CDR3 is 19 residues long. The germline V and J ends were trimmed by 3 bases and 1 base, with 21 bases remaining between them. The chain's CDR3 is CASSHLLPPPQENTGELFF. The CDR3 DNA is TGCGCCAGCAGTCACCTGCTTCCTCCGCCGCAGGAGAACACCGGGGAGCTGTTTTTT.

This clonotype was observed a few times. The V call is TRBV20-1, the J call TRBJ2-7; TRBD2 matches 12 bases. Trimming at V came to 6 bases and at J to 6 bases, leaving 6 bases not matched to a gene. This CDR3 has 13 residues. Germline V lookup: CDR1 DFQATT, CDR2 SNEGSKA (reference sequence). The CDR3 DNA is TGCAGTGCCAAACTAGCGGGGGGAAGCGAGCAGTACTTC. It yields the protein CSAKLAGGSEQYF.

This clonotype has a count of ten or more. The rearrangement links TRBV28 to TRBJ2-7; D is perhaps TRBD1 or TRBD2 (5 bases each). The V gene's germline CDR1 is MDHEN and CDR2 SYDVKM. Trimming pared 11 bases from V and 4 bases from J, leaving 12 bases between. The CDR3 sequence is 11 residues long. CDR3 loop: CAAREGYEQYF. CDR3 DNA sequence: TGTGCCGCCCGTGAGGGGTACGAGCAGTACTTC.

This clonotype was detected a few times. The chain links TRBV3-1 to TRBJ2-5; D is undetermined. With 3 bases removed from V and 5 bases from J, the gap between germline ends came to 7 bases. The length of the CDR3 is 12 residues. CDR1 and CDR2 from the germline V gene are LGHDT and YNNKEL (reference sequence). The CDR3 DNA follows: TGTGCCAGCAGCCACCTCGTCGAGACCCAGTACTTC. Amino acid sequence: CASSHLVETQYF.

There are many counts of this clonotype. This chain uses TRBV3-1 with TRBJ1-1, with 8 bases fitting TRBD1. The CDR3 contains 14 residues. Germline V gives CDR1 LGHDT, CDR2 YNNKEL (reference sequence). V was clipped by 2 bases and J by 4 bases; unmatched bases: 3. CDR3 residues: CASSQYRGSTEAFF. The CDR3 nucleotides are TGTGCCAGCAGCCAATACAGGGGGAGCACTGAAGCTTTCTTT.

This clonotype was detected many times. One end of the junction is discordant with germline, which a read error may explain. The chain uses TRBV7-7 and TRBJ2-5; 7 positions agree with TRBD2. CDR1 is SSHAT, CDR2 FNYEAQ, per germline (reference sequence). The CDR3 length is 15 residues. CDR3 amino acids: CASSPRRGLGETQYF. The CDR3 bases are TGTGCTAGCAGCCCCCGGCGAGGACTAGGAGAGACCCAGTACTTC.

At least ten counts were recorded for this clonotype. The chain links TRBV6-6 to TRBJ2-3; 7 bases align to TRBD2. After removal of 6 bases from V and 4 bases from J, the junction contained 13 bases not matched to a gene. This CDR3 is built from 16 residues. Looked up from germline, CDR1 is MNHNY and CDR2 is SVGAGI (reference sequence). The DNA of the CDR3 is TGTGCCAGCAGCCCACCACACGGGGGGATGTCAGATACGCAGTATTTT. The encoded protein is CASSPPHGGMSDTQYF.

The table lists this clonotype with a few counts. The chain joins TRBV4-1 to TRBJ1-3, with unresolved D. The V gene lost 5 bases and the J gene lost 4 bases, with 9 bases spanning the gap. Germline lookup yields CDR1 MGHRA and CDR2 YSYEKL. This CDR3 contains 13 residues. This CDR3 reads CASSTQPGNTIYF. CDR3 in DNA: TGCGCCAGCAGCACCCAGCCCGGAAACACCATATATTTT.

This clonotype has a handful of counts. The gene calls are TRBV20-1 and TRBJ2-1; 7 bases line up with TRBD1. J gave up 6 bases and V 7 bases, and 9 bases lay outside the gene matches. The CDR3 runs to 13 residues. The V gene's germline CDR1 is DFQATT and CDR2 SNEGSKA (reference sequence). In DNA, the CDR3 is TGCAGTGTTTTTGGGCAGGGGGTCAATGAGCAGTTCTTC. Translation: CSVFGQGVNEQFF.

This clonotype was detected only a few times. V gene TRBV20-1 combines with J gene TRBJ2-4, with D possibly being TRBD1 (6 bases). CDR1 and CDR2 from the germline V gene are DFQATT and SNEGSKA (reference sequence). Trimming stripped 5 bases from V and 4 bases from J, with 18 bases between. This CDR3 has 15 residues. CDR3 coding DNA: TGCAGTGCTGCGCGAGCCAGGGGAGAAAAAAACATTCAGTACTTC. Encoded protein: CSAARARGEKNIQYF.

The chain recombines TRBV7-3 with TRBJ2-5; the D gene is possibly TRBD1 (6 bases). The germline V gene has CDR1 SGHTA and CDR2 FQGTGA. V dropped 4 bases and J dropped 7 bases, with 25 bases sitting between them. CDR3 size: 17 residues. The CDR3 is CASSSTPLTAPGVTQYF. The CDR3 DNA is TGTGCCAGCAGCTCCACCCCTTTGACAGCCCCAGGGGTGACCCAGTACTTC.

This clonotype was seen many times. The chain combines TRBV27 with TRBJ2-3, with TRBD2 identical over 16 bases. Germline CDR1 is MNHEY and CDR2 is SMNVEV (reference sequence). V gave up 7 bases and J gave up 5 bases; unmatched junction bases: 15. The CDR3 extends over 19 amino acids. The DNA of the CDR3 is TGTGCCAGCACCACCATACAGAGGGGACTAGCGGGGGGGCGAGATACGCAGTATTTT. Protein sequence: CASTTIQRGLAGGRDTQYF.

The CDR3 reads CASSPARGHGGELFF. In DNA form, the CDR3 reads TGTGCCAGCAGTCCTGCTAGGGGGCACGGCGGGGAGCTGTTTTTT. The J gene is TRBJ2-2, the V gene TRBV27; 7 positions agree with TRBD1. Germline V gives CDR1 MNHEY, CDR2 SMNVEV (reference sequence). CDR3 length: 15 residues. J gave up 7 bases and V 5 bases, and 10 bases lay outside the gene matches.

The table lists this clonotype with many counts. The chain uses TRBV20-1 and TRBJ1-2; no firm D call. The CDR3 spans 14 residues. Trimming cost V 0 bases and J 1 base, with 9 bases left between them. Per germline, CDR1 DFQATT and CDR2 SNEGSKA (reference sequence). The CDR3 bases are TGCAGTGCTAGAGATTCGGAAAATAACTATGGCTACACCTTC. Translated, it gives CSARDSENNYGYTF.

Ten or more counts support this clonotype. Here the CDR3 DNA reads TGTGCCAGCAGCCCAATCTACGAGCAGTACTTC. Its translation: CASSPIYEQYF. This chain links TRBV7-8 with TRBJ2-7, with D uncertain. This CDR3 is built from 11 residues. Trimming cost V 5 bases and J 3 bases, with 5 bases left between them. Germline V lookup: CDR1 SGHVS, CDR2 FQNEAQ.